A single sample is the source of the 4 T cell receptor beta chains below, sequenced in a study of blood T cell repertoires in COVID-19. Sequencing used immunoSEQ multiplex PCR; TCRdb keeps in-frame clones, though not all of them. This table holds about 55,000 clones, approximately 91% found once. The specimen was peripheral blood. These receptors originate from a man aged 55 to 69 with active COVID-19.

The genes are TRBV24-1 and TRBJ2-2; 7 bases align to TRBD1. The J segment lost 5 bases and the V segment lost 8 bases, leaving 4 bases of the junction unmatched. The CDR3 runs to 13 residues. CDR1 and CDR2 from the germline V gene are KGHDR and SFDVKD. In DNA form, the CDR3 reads TGTGCCACCAAAGAGGGGGCGACCGGGGAGCTGTTTTTT. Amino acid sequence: CATKEGATGELFF.

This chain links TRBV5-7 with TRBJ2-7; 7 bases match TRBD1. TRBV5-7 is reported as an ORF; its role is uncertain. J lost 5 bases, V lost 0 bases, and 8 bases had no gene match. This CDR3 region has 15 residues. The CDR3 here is CASSLVRQGYHEQYF. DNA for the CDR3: TGTGCCAGCAGCTTGGTACGACAGGGTTACCACGAGCAGTACTTC.

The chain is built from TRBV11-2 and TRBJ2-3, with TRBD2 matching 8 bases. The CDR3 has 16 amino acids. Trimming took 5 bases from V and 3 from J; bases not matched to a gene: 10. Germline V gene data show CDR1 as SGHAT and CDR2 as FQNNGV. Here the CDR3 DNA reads TGTGCCAGCAGCCCAAGCGGGAGCGGGATTACAGATACGCAGTATTTT. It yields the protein CASSPSGSGITDTQYF.

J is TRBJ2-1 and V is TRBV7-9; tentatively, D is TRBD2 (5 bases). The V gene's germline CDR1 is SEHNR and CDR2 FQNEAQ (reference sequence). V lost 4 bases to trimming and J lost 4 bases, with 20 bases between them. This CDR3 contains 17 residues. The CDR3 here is CASSSGPKRRLYNEQFF. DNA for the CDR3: TGTGCCAGCAGCTCCGGACCTAAGCGGAGGTTATACAATGAGCAGTTCTTC.